Shown below are 10 T cell receptor beta chains from a single sample sequenced in a study of shared clonotypes between healthy human individuals. Clones were sequenced by immunoSEQ multiplex PCR, and TCRdb holds only the in-frame ones, with some missing. The repertoire consists of roughly 2.1 million clones, with roughly 91% occurring once and the leading ten covering under 2%. It was CD45RO-negative cells, positively selected for CCR7, that made up naive CD8 cells, with terminally differentiated effector memory CD45RA+ cells excluded. Material for sequencing was naive CD8+ T cells from PBMCs. The source of these receptors is a man between 18 and 35 years old in good health. Some clones in this sample may be carry-over from other donors' samples.

V usage is TRBV5-8 and J usage is TRBJ2-1, with 8 bases matching TRBD1. The CDR3 covers 15 residues. Germline lookup yields CDR1 SGHTS and CDR2 YDEGEE. V shed 0 bases and J 8 bases; nucleotides not matched to a gene: 7. The CDR3 DNA is TGTGCCAGCAGCTTGGCCCAGGGGGCAAGGCATGAGCAGTTCTTC. It yields the protein CASSLAQGARHEQFF.

V usage is TRBV6-1 and J usage is TRBJ2-2; possible D gene TRBD2, 6 bases. CDR3 length: 15 residues. Trimming removed 4 bases from V and 2 bases from J, with 11 bases in between. Per germline, CDR1 MNHNS and CDR2 SASEGT. CDR3 DNA: TGTGCCAGCAGTGCCCCGGCGGGAAACACCGGGGAGCTGTTTTTT. Its translation: CASSAPAGNTGELFF.

The V and J genes are TRBV28 and TRBJ1-1; no firm D call. This CDR3 is 12 amino acids long. The germline CDR1 and CDR2 sequences are MDHEN and SYDVKM. V lost 6 bases and J 1 base, leaving 6 bases between the germline ends. The CDR3 here is CASRTKNTEAFF. The CDR3 DNA is TGTGCCAGCAGAACCAAGAACACTGAAGCTTTCTTT.

V usage is TRBV11-2 and J usage is TRBJ2-7, with no clear D. The CDR3 has 15 amino acids. Trimming pared 4 bases from V and 3 bases from J, leaving 16 bases between. Per the germline V gene, CDR1 is SGHAT and CDR2 is FQNNGV. CDR3 sequence reads: CASSSGRKTYYEQYF. The DNA of the CDR3 is TGTGCCAGCAGCTCAGGCCGGAAAACCTACTACGAGCAGTACTTC.

J is TRBJ1-5 and V is TRBV19; D uncertain. Looked up from germline, CDR1 is LNHDA and CDR2 is SQIVND (reference sequence). The length of the CDR3 is 13 residues. Trimming removed 5 bases at V and 2 bases at J, with 7 bases between. CDR3 DNA sequence: TGTGCCAGTAGTTCGGCCGGCAATCAGCCCCAGCATTTT. Protein: CASSSAGNQPQHF.

The rearrangement uses TRBV5-1 and TRBJ1-2; D not certain. The CDR3 loop spans 15 amino acids. Per germline, CDR1 SGHRS and CDR2 YFSETQ. The V gene lost 3 bases and the J gene lost 6 bases, with 18 bases spanning the gap. The CDR3: CASSSSPGIVNGYTF. The CDR3 DNA sequence: TGCGCCAGCAGCTCCAGCCCCGGGATCGTGAATGGCTACACCTTC.

V is TRBV19 and J is TRBJ2-7, with a tentative D call TRBD2 (6 bases). Germline CDR1 reads LNHDA; CDR2 reads SQIVND (reference sequence). Trimming shortened V by 5 bases and J by 6 bases, and 20 bases separated the two germline ends. The CDR3 is 15 residues long. This CDR3 is CASSPLFYMGGEQYF. The CDR3 nucleotides read TGTGCCAGTAGTCCCTTGTTTTACATGGGGGGCGAGCAGTACTTC. Variable domain in full (rest from reference TRBV19 and TRBJ2-7): DGGITQSPKYLFRKEGQNVTLSCEQNLNHDAMYWYRQDPGQGLRLIYYSQIVNDFQKGDIAEGYSVSREKKESFPLTVTSAQKNPTAFYLCASSPLFYMGGEQYFGPGTRLTVT.

V is TRBV19 and J is TRBJ2-1, with 11 bases aligning to TRBD2. This CDR3 is 15 amino acids long. The V gene's germline CDR1 is LNHDA and CDR2 SQIVND (reference sequence). V was pared by 4 bases and J by 7 bases, with 6 bases of the junction left unmatched. The CDR3 loop reads CASSRVAGGPNEQFF. CDR3 coding DNA: TGTGCCAGTAGTAGAGTAGCGGGAGGGCCTAATGAGCAGTTCTTC.

The chain is built from TRBV9 and TRBJ2-3; the D gene could be TRBD1 or TRBD2 (5 bases each). Trimming took 2 bases from V and 0 from J, leaving 13 bases between them. CDR1 and CDR2 (germline): SGDLS, YYNGEE. The CDR3 is 16 amino acids. The CDR3 DNA sequence: TGTGCCAGCAGCGTTTCCAGGGACGCCAGCACAGATACGCAGTATTTT. Its translation is CASSVSRDASTDTQYF.

The V and J genes are TRBV19 and TRBJ2-7; 8 bases agree with TRBD2. Germline V gives CDR1 LNHDA, CDR2 SQIVND (reference sequence). The CDR3 totals 14 residues. J was trimmed by 3 bases and V by 10 bases; bases with no gene match: 11. The CDR3 bases are TGTGCCACCACCGCTAGCGGGCACAACTACGAGCAGTACTTC. Protein product: CATTASGHNYEQYF.